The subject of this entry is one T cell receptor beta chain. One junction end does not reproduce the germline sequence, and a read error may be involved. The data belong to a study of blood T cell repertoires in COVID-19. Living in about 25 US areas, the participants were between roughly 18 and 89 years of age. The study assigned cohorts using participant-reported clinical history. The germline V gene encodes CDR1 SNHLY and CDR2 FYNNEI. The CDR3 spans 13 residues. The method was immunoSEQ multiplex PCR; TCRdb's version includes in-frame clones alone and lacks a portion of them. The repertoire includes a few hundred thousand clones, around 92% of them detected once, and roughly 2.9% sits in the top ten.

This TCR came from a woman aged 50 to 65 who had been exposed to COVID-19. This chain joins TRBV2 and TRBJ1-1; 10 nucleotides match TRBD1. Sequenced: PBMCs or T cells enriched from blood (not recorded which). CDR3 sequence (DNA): TGTGCCAGCTTGCGTGGGACAGGGGACAACCCTCGATTT. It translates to CASLRGTGDNPRF.